The sequence of this TCR beta chain was determined in a study of sequential checkpoint blockade in melanoma (dated by TCRdb to the late 2010s). Regarding the complete study: In a 1:1 randomization, patients received either first-line nivolumab then ipilimumab (arm A) or ipilimumab then nivolumab (arm B). Maintenance nivolumab was given following each of the two trial sequences. Findings and caveats that apply to the study as a whole: The response-prediction model combining TCR metrics and mutation burden needs validation in larger, independent patient cohorts.

The treatment or condition label, as the study defines it: randomized to nivolumab then ipilimumab (arm A) or the reverse (arm B). No trial patient had received prior DNA-damaging chemotherapy. A FACS Aria II flow cytometer was used to sort live CD3+CD8+ cells that were negative for CD19 and CD56 from thawed PBMCs. The samples were obtained from melanoma patients enrolled in CheckMate 064, an open-label, randomized phase II trial testing sequential checkpoint blockade. Leukapheresis was used to collect peripheral blood mononuclear cells, which were then purified with Ficoll-Paque and frozen in human serum with about 10% DMSO. Immediately after sorting, the purity of sorted blood CD3+CD8+ cells was verified to be >95%, after which DNA was extracted. As regards this clone: Its antigen has not been determined. Nothing much larger sits one base from this clone, and base qualities are not available.

TCRbeta CDR3 regions were immunosequenced from genomic DNA with the immunoSEQ Assay. Genomic DNA was amplified by bias-controlled multiplex PCR before high-throughput sequencing. The paper's data handling went like this. To quantify the absolute abundance of each unique TCRbeta CDR3 region, the sequences were collapsed and filtered. Clonality, defined as 1 minus Pielou's evenness, was calculated using productive rearrangements only. Clones with significantly greater frequencies in on-treatment versus baseline samples were identified using a previously published method. The table was pulled from immuneACCESS by TCRdb, which kept in-frame rearrangements only. Such tables lose some clones; where checked, under half of the loss comes from unresolved V genes, and the rest has no known cause. The V and J calls and clone size are taken from that table; D and trimming were inferred from the DNA. The sample data list approximately 29,000 clones, and 75% to 85% of these were observed just once. About a sixth of the sample belongs to the ten largest clones.

This specimen consisted of CD8+ T cells sorted from blood (inferred from file names), obtained from a patient given nivolumab and ipilimumab in sequence. The receptor was derived from a human donor with melanoma.

The bases read TGTGCCAGCAGCTCCGGGACAGGGCCTCAGGGGGAGCAGTTCTTC. Translated, this is CASSSGTGPQGEQFF. Recombination connected TRBV5-8 to TRBJ2-1; 9 nucleotides in the junction match TRBD1. Spanning cysteine to phenylalanine, the CDR3 consists of 15 amino acids. Just CDR3 DNA is preserved here, 45 bases in frame from base 1. Here V drops 3 bases and J drops 10 bases, and the junction holds 11 bases not matched to any gene. For CDR1 and CDR2, the germline V gene lists SGHTS and YDEGEE.